The 32 T cell receptor beta chains in this list originate from one sample, sequenced in a study of T cells after yellow fever vaccination. TCRdb re-called the 5' RACE reads through MiXCR, storing one row per CDR3 protein. Counted here are approximately 450,000 distinct CDR3 sequences, over 15% occurring once; the ten biggest clones make up 18%. Sequencing was performed on PBMCs, taken before the yellow fever booster vaccination. Receptors originate from a man aged 18-30 years who received the YFV17D yellow fever vaccine.

The chain carries TRBV20-1 and TRBJ1-1, with no clear D. Germline V gene sequence: CDR1 DFQATT, CDR2 SNEGSKA (reference sequence). V was shortened by 0 bases and J by 0 bases, with 8 bases between the two germline ends. This CDR3 has 14 residues. The CDR3 loop reads CSARETVVNTEAFF. The CDR3, as DNA: TGCAGTGCTAGAGAAACCGTTGTGAACACTGAAGCTTTCTTT.

This chain joins TRBV6-6 and TRBJ1-1; 7 positions match TRBD1. The CDR3 totals 11 residues. Unmatched junction bases numbered 4, after V lost 8 bases and J lost 7 bases. Germline CDR1 reads MNHNY; CDR2 reads SVGAGI (reference sequence). DNA of the CDR3: TGTGCCAGCGGTTGGACAGGTGAAGCTTTCTTT. It yields the protein CASGWTGEAFF.

The chain carries TRBV20-1 and TRBJ1-5; D not resolved. Trimming stripped 3 bases from V and 4 bases from J, with 13 bases between. Germline CDR1 is DFQATT and CDR2 is SNEGSKA (reference sequence). The CDR3 runs 14 residues. In nucleotides, the CDR3 is TGCAGTGCTAGTGTACCGACTGGGAATCAGCCCCAGCATTTT. It yields the protein CSASVPTGNQPQHF.

This clonotype has more than one count but fewer than ten. This chain links TRBV3-1 with TRBJ2-7; unclear D gene. Germline assignment: CDR1 LGHDT and CDR2 YNNKEL (reference sequence). There are 16 residues in the CDR3. V was trimmed by 5 bases and J by 1 base, leaving 18 bases between them. The CDR3 bases are TGTGCCAGCAGCTTCCCGTCGCACGACGGGTCCTACGAGCAGTACTTC. Protein: CASSFPSHDGSYEQYF.

This clonotype was detected only a few times. The chain carries TRBV6-6 and TRBJ1-1, with D unresolved. Germline values: CDR1 MNHNY, CDR2 SVGAGI (reference sequence). Trimming removed 2 bases from V and 6 bases from J, with 7 bases in between. There are 12 residues in the CDR3. As DNA, the CDR3 is TGTGCCAGCAGTTACGGGATCCCTGAAGCTTTCTTT. Translation gives CASSYGIPEAFF.

This clonotype appeared many times. The chain has TRBV2 and TRBJ1-1, with unresolved D. Deletions cut 1 base from V and 1 base from J, with 4 bases between. CDR1 and CDR2 (germline): SNHLY, FYNNEI. The CDR3 covers 13 residues. CDR3 coding DNA: TGTGCCAGCAGTGAAGTCGAGAACACTGAAGCTTTCTTT. It encodes CASSEVENTEAFF.

Only a few counts were recorded for this clonotype. CDR3 protein: CSAGGGRNEKLFF. CDR3 nucleotide sequence: TGCAGCGCGGGGGGCGGCCGTAATGAAAAACTGTTTTTT. V gene TRBV29-1 combines with J gene TRBJ1-4, with D perhaps TRBD1 (6 bases). The CDR3 covers 13 residues. V was shortened by 7 bases and J by 4 bases, with 13 bases between the two germline ends. Germline V CDR1 and CDR2: SQVTM, ANQGSEA.

This clonotype was recorded a few times. A junction end diverges from the germline sequence, so it may reflect a read error. The V gene is TRBV7-7, the J gene TRBJ2-1; 9 bases match TRBD2. Germline V gene data show CDR1 as SSHAT and CDR2 as FNYEAQ (reference sequence). The CDR3 spans 20 residues. The CDR3 bases are TGTGCTAGCAGCTTCGTTCCCAGCGGGGGGCCCCGGAGCTCCTACAATGAGCAGTTCTTC. Translating it yields CASSFVPSGGPRSSYNEQFF.

This chain links TRBV6-5 with TRBJ1-5; D remains ambiguous. CDR1 MNHEY and CDR2 SVGAGI come from the germline V gene. V shed 4 bases and J shed 7 bases, with 14 bases lying between them. This CDR3 spans 14 amino acids. CDR3 in amino acids: CASSSIHLAQPQHF. In DNA, the CDR3 is TGTGCCAGCAGTTCCATCCACCTGGCGCAGCCCCAGCATTTT.

As concerns this clonotype: One end of the junction is discordant with germline, which a read error may explain. J is TRBJ1-5 and V is TRBV5-6; 7 bases align to TRBD1. The CDR3 covers 14 residues. Germline assignment: CDR1 SGHDT and CDR2 YYEEEE. This chain's CDR3 is CSSSLGTVDVAQHF. CDR3 sequence (DNA): TGTTCCAGCAGCTTGGGGACAGTGGATGTAGCCCAGCATTTT.

The chain employs TRBV20-1 and TRBJ2-3; 9 bases map to TRBD2. In germline, CDR1 is DFQATT, CDR2 SNEGSKA (reference sequence). Trimming took 6 bases from V and 0 from J; bases not matched to a gene: 13. The CDR3 extends over 17 amino acids. The DNA for the CDR3 is TGCAGTGCCCCAGGGGGTAGCGGGGGAATAAGCACAGATACGCAGTATTTT. Protein: CSAPGGSGGISTDTQYF.

V is TRBV5-8 and J is TRBJ2-7; D might be TRBD2 (7 bases). Germline loops: CDR1 SGHTS, CDR2 YDEGEE. The CDR3 has 13 amino acids. The V gene lost 2 bases and the J gene lost 5 bases, with 11 bases spanning the gap. The DNA of the CDR3 is TGTGCCAGCAGCTTACCGGGGGGCCACGAGCAGTACGTC. Encoded protein: CASSLPGGHEQYV.

The CDR3 loop is CSAPGLPDTQYF. CDR3 sequence (DNA): TGCAGTGCCCCTGGACTACCAGATACGCAGTATTTT. J is TRBJ2-3 and V is TRBV20-1; tentatively, D is TRBD2 (6 bases). From germline, CDR1 is DFQATT and CDR2 SNEGSKA (reference sequence). The CDR3 is 12 residues long. V lost 6 bases and J lost 4, with 11 bases in between.

This chain joins TRBV27 and TRBJ1-2; 7 bases match TRBD1. Germline V gives CDR1 MNHEY, CDR2 SMNVEV (reference sequence). V dropped 2 bases and J dropped 0; count of bases not matched to a gene: 6. The CDR3 covers 16 residues. CDR3 nucleotide sequence: TGTGCCAGCAGTTTAATTGGGGGGACAGCTAACTATGGCTACACCTTC. Protein: CASSLIGGTANYGYTF.

This clonotype has a handful of counts. This chain uses TRBV20-1 with TRBJ2-3, with 7 positions matching TRBD1. This CDR3 region has 16 residues. J gave up 1 base and V 5 bases, and 12 bases lay outside the gene matches. Looked up from germline, CDR1 is DFQATT and CDR2 is SNEGSKA (reference sequence). The CDR3 loop reads CSAPSRQGWGTDTQYF. The CDR3 DNA sequence: TGCAGTGCTCCCTCGAGACAGGGCTGGGGCACAGATACGCAGTATTTT.

The chain joins TRBV5-8 to TRBJ2-3; D not certain. V lost 0 bases to trimming and J lost 0 bases, with 14 bases between them. Germline assignment: CDR1 SGHTS and CDR2 YDEGEE. The CDR3 extends over 17 amino acids. CDR3 sequence reads: CASSLGFEADSTDTQYF. The DNA for the CDR3 is TGTGCCAGCAGCTTGGGTTTTGAGGCGGACAGCACAGATACGCAGTATTTT.

The chain combines TRBV4-1 with TRBJ1-1; TRBD1 aligns across 9 bases. The V and J ends lost 3 bases and 8 bases, in that order; junction bases with no gene match: 4. CDR1 MGHRA and CDR2 YSYEKL come from the germline V gene. There are 13 residues in the CDR3. For the CDR3, the DNA is TGCGCCAGCAGCCAGAGGACAGGGGAGGAAGCTTTCTTT. Its protein product is CASSQRTGEEAFF.

The chain uses TRBV6-1 and TRBJ1-2, with D maybe TRBD1 (5 bases). Trimming removed 6 bases at V and 2 bases at J, with 13 bases between. CDR3 length: 14 residues. CDR1 and CDR2 from the germline V gene are MNHNS and SASEGT. As DNA, the CDR3 is TGTGCCAGCAGGCAAGGAGGGGACAACTATGGCTACACCTTC. Protein sequence: CASRQGGDNYGYTF.

The chain couples TRBV4-1 to TRBJ2-2; no firm D call. The CDR3 loop spans 14 amino acids. Germline V CDR1 and CDR2: MGHRA, YSYEKL. The V gene lost 4 bases and the J gene lost 4 bases, with 10 bases spanning the gap. The CDR3 DNA follows: TGCGCCAGCAGCCGCACGGCCCCCACCGGGGAGCTGTTTTTT. Residues: CASSRTAPTGELFF.

This clonotype occurred a few times. The rearrangement links TRBV20-1 to TRBJ2-3; 8 positions match TRBD2. The CDR3 has 14 residues. Germline V lookup: CDR1 DFQATT, CDR2 SNEGSKA (reference sequence). J lost 4 bases, V lost 6 bases, and 9 bases had no gene match. CDR3 region: CSAESRTSPDTQYF. In DNA, the CDR3 is TGCAGTGCCGAGAGTCGGACTAGCCCAGATACGCAGTATTTT.

This clonotype was recorded a few times. V and J are TRBV7-9 and TRBJ2-5; perhaps TRBD2 as D (6 bases). Trimming removed 5 bases from V and 7 bases from J, with 17 bases in between. The CDR3 is 14 residues long. The germline CDR1 and CDR2 sequences are SEHNR and FQNEAQ (reference sequence). This CDR3 reads CASSPPTRPGTQYF. The CDR3 DNA follows: TGTGCCAGCAGCCCCCCGACTAGGCCAGGGACCCAGTACTTC.

The chain recombines TRBV29-1 with TRBJ1-5; D gene ambiguous. The ends were cut back, 7 bases at V and 4 bases at J, with 14 bases in the middle. The CDR3 runs 13 residues. Germline lookup yields CDR1 SQVTM and CDR2 ANQGSEA. The CDR3 is CSAVVSANQPQHF. The DNA of the CDR3 is TGCAGCGCCGTGGTCTCAGCGAATCAGCCCCAGCATTTT. Combining the CDR3 with reference TRBV29-1 and TRBJ1-5 gives the whole variable domain SAVISQKPSRDICQRGTSLTIQCQVDSQVTMMFWYRQQPGQSLTLIATANQGSEATYESGFVIDKFPISRPNLTFSTLTVSNMSPEDSSIYLCSAVVSANQPQHFGDGTRLSIL.

The chain carries TRBV7-9 and TRBJ1-5; D is possibly TRBD1 (5 bases). The CDR3 runs to 13 residues. The germline gives CDR1 SEHNR, CDR2 FQNEAQ (reference sequence). The germline V and J ends were trimmed by 6 bases and 2 bases, with 8 bases remaining between them. The CDR3 DNA sequence: TGTGCCAGCAGAGGGGAGGGCAATCAGCCCCAGCATTTT. It translates to CASRGEGNQPQHF.

In its sample, this clonotype was seen a few times. This sequence joins TRBV5-6 and TRBJ2-7; D unclear. Germline loops: CDR1 SGHDT, CDR2 YYEEEE. This CDR3 spans 13 amino acids. Trimming took off 1 base at V and 0 bases at J, with 5 bases between the two ends. The CDR3 protein is CASSLKNSYEQYF. CDR3 DNA: TGTGCCAGCAGCTTGAAAAACTCCTACGAGCAGTACTTC.

The rearrangement links TRBV5-1 to TRBJ1-2; 7 bases map to TRBD1. Trimming removed 0 bases from V and 3 bases from J; junction bases left unmatched: 2. The germline gives CDR1 SGHRS, CDR2 YFSETQ. There are 14 residues in the CDR3. The CDR3 nucleotides are TGCGCCAGCAGCTTGGCGGACAGGTACTATGGCTACACCTTC. Protein: CASSLADRYYGYTF.

The DNA of the CDR3 is TGTGCCAGCAGTGGCCTAGCGGGGGGCTTAACAGATACGCAGTATTTT. This translates into CASSGLAGGLTDTQYF. The chain joins TRBV12-3 or TRBV12-4 to TRBJ2-3, with TRBD2 identical over 11 bases. The CDR3 runs to 16 residues. Unmatched junction bases numbered 7, after V lost 5 bases and J lost 3 bases.

The table lists this clonotype with a few counts. This sequence joins TRBV5-1 and TRBJ2-1, with D unresolved. Trimming took 2 bases from V and 7 from J, leaving 10 bases between them. The germline V gene has CDR1 SGHRS and CDR2 YFSETQ. The CDR3 is made up of 13 amino acids. The DNA of the CDR3 is TGCGCCAGCAGCTTCGGGCAGTCGAATGAGCAGTTCTTC. This codes for CASSFGQSNEQFF.

The chain uses TRBV4-3 and TRBJ2-1; 8 bases map to TRBD1. The CDR3 runs to 12 residues. The V gene end was trimmed by 7 bases and the J gene end by 13 bases; junction bases not matched to a gene: 9. The germline CDR1 and CDR2 sequences are LGHNA and YSLEER. The CDR3 here is CASTRDRGPQFF. CDR3 bases: TGCGCCAGCACACGAGACAGGGGACCTCAGTTCTTC.

This clonotype occurred a few times. In DNA form, the CDR3 reads TGCGCCAGCAGCTTGGACGGGACAGGGGTCACAGATACGCAGTATTTT. Translated, it gives CASSLDGTGVTDTQYF. The chain is built from TRBV5-1 and TRBJ2-3, with 10 nucleotides matching TRBD1. CDR3 length: 16 amino acids. CDR1 is SGHRS, CDR2 YFSETQ, per germline. The V segment lost 0 bases and the J segment 2 bases; nucleotides outside the gene matches: 3.

The rearrangement uses TRBV10-3 and TRBJ1-2; 11 bases are shared with TRBD1. Germline V lookup: CDR1 ENHRY, CDR2 SYGVKD. The V gene end was trimmed by 0 bases and the J gene end by 8 bases; junction bases not matched to a gene: 5. This CDR3 is 15 amino acids long. The CDR3 nucleotides are TGTGCCATCAGTGAGTCCTGGACAGGGGGCAGCGGCTACACCTTC. This sequence encodes CAISESWTGGSGYTF.

This clonotype was picked up many times. The chain uses TRBV5-1 and TRBJ1-1; 8 nucleotides align to TRBD1. J lost 1 base, V lost 4 bases, and 18 bases had no gene match. This CDR3 spans 19 amino acids. Germline loops: CDR1 SGHRS, CDR2 YFSETQ. CDR3 in DNA: TGCGCCAGCAGCGGGGGGTCAGGGGGCCGTTTTTTTAGGAACACTGAAGCTTTCTTT. This sequence encodes CASSGGSGGRFFRNTEAFF.

This clonotype was seen more than once but under ten times. The chain carries TRBV10-3 and TRBJ2-2, with 7 nucleotides matching TRBD1. The CDR3 covers 15 residues. After removal of 7 bases from V and 1 base from J, the junction contained 6 bases not matched to a gene. Germline CDR1 is ENHRY and CDR2 is SYGVKD. The CDR3 is CAINQGERNTGELFF. The DNA for the CDR3 is TGTGCCATCAATCAGGGGGAAAGGAACACCGGGGAGCTGTTTTTT.